In its sample, the clone carrying this T cell receptor (beta chain) was seen a few times. In the original processing: Amplification with reference gene primers provided the estimates of nucleated cell counts. Repertoires were generated with immunoSEQ multiplex PCR, while TCRdb's copy carries only in-frame clones and drops some. That table is the source of V, J and clone size, and D and trimming were worked out from the DNA. The sample yields 120,000 to 150,000 clones, roughly four fifths seen once. These data come from a study of blood T cell repertoires in COVID-19. On the study more broadly: Acute and convalescent COVID-19 specimens originated in the United States, Italy and Spain.

Material: peripheral blood. The clonotype comes from an elderly man with acute or convalescent COVID-19.

The CDR3 nucleotides are TGTGCCAGCAGCTTAGCTGGGGGCTCACAGCCCCAGCATTTT. This gives the protein CASSLAGGSQPQHF. The V call is TRBV11-2, the J call TRBJ1-5; a possible D gene is TRBD1 (6 bases). The CDR3 length is 14 residues. V was cut by 1 base and J by 7 bases, with 11 bases left in between. Germline V gene sequence: CDR1 SGHAT, CDR2 FQNNGV.